The 9 T cell receptor beta chains below come from one sample, sequenced in a study of T cells in Graves' hyperthyroidism and ophthalmopathy. Regions amplified from RNA transcripts were the TCR beta CDR3 regions. First-round RT-PCR of the TCR CDR3 relied on the HTBI primer set. TCRdb recomputed calls from the multiplex PCR reads with MiXCR, one row per CDR3 protein. Of some 500,000 distinct CDR3 sequences listed, about 24% were seen once; the top ten hold around 11%. The specimen sequenced was blood. The receptors here all came from a woman in her thirties with Graves' ophthalmopathy.

The CDR3 DNA follows: TGTGCCAGCAGTTCCCCCCGGGGGGTCAATCAGCCCCAGCATTTT. The encoded protein is CASSSPRGVNQPQHF. This chain uses TRBV28 with TRBJ1-5; a possible D gene is TRBD1 (5 bases). This CDR3 region has 15 residues. Trimming cost V 4 bases and J 3 bases, with 13 bases left between them. Germline V lookup: CDR1 MDHEN, CDR2 SYDVKM.

This chain joins TRBV28 and TRBJ2-5; no firm D call. The V gene lost 3 bases and the J gene lost 0 bases, with 14 bases spanning the gap. The germline CDR1 and CDR2 sequences are MDHEN and SYDVKM. The length of the CDR3 is 16 residues. CDR3: CASSFGSGRYQETQYF. CDR3 in DNA: TGTGCCAGCAGTTTTGGGTCAGGTCGGTACCAAGAGACCCAGTACTTC.

This clonotype was detected ten times or more. The chain couples TRBV11-2 to TRBJ2-7, with D possibly matching TRBD1 (6 bases). Trimming cost V 5 bases and J 6 bases, with 23 bases left between them. Germline V lookup: CDR1 SGHAT, CDR2 FQNNGV. The CDR3 spans 16 residues. CDR3 amino acids: CASSPAMIQGKREQYF. The CDR3, as DNA: TGTGCCAGCAGCCCGGCGATGATACAGGGAAAGCGCGAGCAGTACTTC.

This clonotype came up a few times. The V and J genes are TRBV19 and TRBJ2-1, with 7 bases fitting TRBD2. V shed 2 bases, J shed 5 bases, and the junction held 12 bases outside the gene matches. The CDR3 covers 17 residues. CDR1 is LNHDA, CDR2 SQIVND, per germline (reference sequence). The CDR3 is CASSINYGTTTNNEQFF. Here the CDR3 DNA reads TGTGCCAGTAGTATAAATTACGGGACTACCACCAACAATGAGCAGTTCTTC. The full variable domain, its missing parts supplied by reference TRBV19 and TRBJ2-1, is DGGITQSPKYLFRKEGQNVTLSCEQNLNHDAMYWYRQDPGQGLRLIYYSQIVNDFQKGDIAEGYSVSREKKESFPLTVTSAQKNPTAFYLCASSINYGTTTNNEQFFGPGTRLTVL.

Points on this clonotype: Mismatch with germline at one junction end may stem from a read error. The chain carries TRBV3-1 and TRBJ2-6; possible D gene TRBD1, 6 bases. The CDR3 runs to 14 residues. CDR1 and CDR2 (germline): LGHDT, YNNKEL (reference sequence). CDR3 sequence: CASSQDSGADVLTF. The DNA of the CDR3 is TGTGCCAGCAGCCAAGATTCAGGGGCCGACGTCCTGACTTTC.

This sequence joins TRBV2 and TRBJ1-5; 9 bases match TRBD1. The CDR3 has 13 residues. Trimming cost V 6 bases and J 6 bases; bases outside gene matches: 3. The germline gives CDR1 SNHLY, CDR2 FYNNEI. CDR3 DNA sequence: TGTGCCAGCAGGGACAGGGGAAGTCAGCCCCAGCATTTT. Translating it yields CASRDRGSQPQHF.

The chain combines TRBV28 with TRBJ1-2; TRBD1 matches at 8 bases. The junction had 2 bases not matched to a gene; V was cut back by 6 bases and J by 8 bases. Germline loops: CDR1 MDHEN, CDR2 SYDVKM. The CDR3 has 11 amino acids. CDR3 amino acids: CASSRDRGYTF. The CDR3 nucleotides read TGTGCCAGCAGCCGGGACAGGGGCTACACCTTC.

This clonotype was recorded many times. This chain joins TRBV12-3 or TRBV12-4 and TRBJ2-2; 12 positions match TRBD1. The CDR3 spans 18 residues. V gave up 2 bases and J gave up 8 bases; unmatched junction bases: 12. CDR3 sequence: CASSLSLGTGGNPGELFF. DNA of the CDR3: TGTGCCAGCAGTTTAAGTTTAGGGACAGGGGGCAATCCAGGGGAGCTGTTTTTT.

This chain joins TRBV12-3 or TRBV12-4 and TRBJ1-1; perhaps TRBD1 as D (6 bases). This CDR3 has 17 residues. The V and J ends lost 0 bases and 1 base respectively, with 15 bases between them. The chain's CDR3 is CASSLAFWTARNTEAFF. CDR3 sequence (DNA): TGTGCCAGCAGTTTAGCTTTCTGGACAGCGAGGAACACTGAAGCTTTCTTT.